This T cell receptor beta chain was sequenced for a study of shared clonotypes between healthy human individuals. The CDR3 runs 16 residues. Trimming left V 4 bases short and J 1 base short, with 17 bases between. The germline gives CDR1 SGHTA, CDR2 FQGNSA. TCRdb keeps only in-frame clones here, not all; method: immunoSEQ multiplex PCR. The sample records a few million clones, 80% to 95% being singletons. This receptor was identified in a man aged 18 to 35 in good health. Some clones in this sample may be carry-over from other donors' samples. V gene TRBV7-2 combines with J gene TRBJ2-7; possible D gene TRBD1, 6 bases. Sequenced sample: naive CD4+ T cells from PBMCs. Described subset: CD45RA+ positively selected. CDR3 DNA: TGTGCCAGCAGCTCTCGGTCTTCAGGGGCGTCCTACGAGCAGTACTTC. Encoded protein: CASSSRSSGASYEQYF.